This T cell receptor (beta chain) was documented in a study of cytotoxic CD8 clonotypes in ibrutinib-treated CLL. In germline, CDR1 is LNHNV, CDR2 YYDKDF (reference sequence). CDR3 length: 19 amino acids. V was clipped by 0 bases and J by 5 bases; unmatched bases: 13. Measured with immunoSEQ multiplex PCR; TCRdb has only the in-frame clones, and not every one. The table shows 190,000 or so clones, with around 70% occurring only once. V is TRBV15 and J is TRBJ2-1; TRBD2 matches at 10 bases. The receptor was derived from a human donor with chronic lymphocytic leukemia. The source material was PBMCs, sampled after 24 months of ibrutinib treatment. The CDR3 nucleotides are TGTGCCACCAGCAGAGATCGTTTATCCGGACTAGCGGTTGACAATGAGCAGTTCTTC. Its translation is CATSRDRLSGLAVDNEQFF.